The T cell receptor (beta chain) described here comes from a study of blood T cells in healthy people across ages. The study's findings and limits: Donor CMV status, an unknown factor, possibly confounded changes in expanded clonotypes.

Germline V gene sequence: CDR1 SQVTM, CDR2 ANQGSEA. The length of the CDR3 is 14 residues. The V and J ends lost 5 bases and 0 bases respectively, with 13 bases between them. This clonotype was recorded only once. Antigen: not known. Each sample used at least 6 million PBMCs. Together with a sample-barcoded 5' primer, a J-beta primer mix was included in a second PCR lasting roughly 6 to 12 cycles. TCRdb analysed the 5' RACE reads with MiXCR anew, one entry per CDR3 protein. The table includes 1,300,000 or so distinct CDR3 sequences, 45% to 70% detected once. Input material: blood. The clonotype originates from a man aged 18-30 years in good health. The V gene is TRBV29-1, the J gene TRBJ1-2; D possibly corresponds to TRBD1 (5 bases). The CDR3 loop is CSVSLGTTNYGYTF. As DNA, the CDR3 is TGCAGCGTTAGTCTCGGGACCACTAACTATGGCTACACCTTC.